This T cell receptor (beta chain) originates from a study of OX40 agonist ivuxolimab in advanced cancers. Looking at the study overall: It was ivuxolimab, an agonistic anti-OX40 (CD134) antibody, that patients were treated with. Ivuxolimab was administered intravenously to patients at 0.01 to 10 mg/kg every 2 weeks. Enrollees could have had prior anti-PD-1, anti-PD-L1 or anti-CTLA-4 therapy, which 35% to 40% had received. General study findings and limits: The average count of expanded clones was higher among CD8+ T cells than among CD4+.

Generated by immunoSEQ multiplex PCR, the TCRdb table keeps only in-frame clones and is missing some. The sample shows tens of thousands of clones, 85% to 90% of them seen only once. Concerning this clone itself: Its matching antigen is unknown.

The length of the CDR3 is 17 residues. In germline, CDR1 is SGHAT, CDR2 FQNNGV. V gave up 2 bases and J gave up 4 bases; unmatched junction bases: 11. The sequenced sample was CD4+ or CD8+ T cells sorted from blood, obtained in a trial of the OX40 agonist ivuxolimab. This chain joins TRBV11-2 and TRBJ2-1; 7 positions agree with TRBD2. The clonotype comes from an adult with an advanced solid tumor such as melanoma, head and neck, liver or kidney cancer. CDR3 sequence reads: CASSLWASGDTYNEQFF. The CDR3 nucleotides read TGTGCCAGCAGCTTATGGGCTAGCGGAGACACATACAATGAGCAGTTCTTC. The whole variable domain, remainder taken from reference TRBV11-2 and TRBJ2-1, is EAGVAQSPRYKIIEKRQSVAFWCNPISGHATLYWYQQILGQGPKLLIQFQNNGVVDDSQLPKDRFSAERLKGVDSTLKIQPAKLEDSAVYLCASSLWASGDTYNEQFFGPGTRLTVL.